This T cell receptor (beta chain) was sequenced during a study of cytotoxic CD8 clonotypes in ibrutinib-treated CLL. Study background: The patients comprised about a dozen relapsed/refractory and roughly 15 treatment-naive cases, 17 to 18 IGHV unmutated.

The protocol was immunoSEQ multiplex PCR, while the TCRdb copy is restricted to in-frame clones and leaves out a portion. The data show about 140,000 clones, with 75% to 85% seen just once and about 7.6% held by the top ten. This specimen was PBMCs, taken after 36 months of ibrutinib treatment. The clonotype was recovered from a human donor with chronic lymphocytic leukemia.

The CDR3 coding sequence is TGTGCCAGCAGCTTATCATACGGGGGGTCTGTTTACGAGCAGTACTTC. As protein: CASSLSYGGSVYEQYF. This chain joins TRBV11-1 and TRBJ2-7; 7 bases are a match to TRBD2. V was pared by 2 bases and J by 4 bases, with 11 bases of the junction left unmatched. Per germline, CDR1 SGHAT and CDR2 FQDESV (reference sequence). There are 16 residues in the CDR3.